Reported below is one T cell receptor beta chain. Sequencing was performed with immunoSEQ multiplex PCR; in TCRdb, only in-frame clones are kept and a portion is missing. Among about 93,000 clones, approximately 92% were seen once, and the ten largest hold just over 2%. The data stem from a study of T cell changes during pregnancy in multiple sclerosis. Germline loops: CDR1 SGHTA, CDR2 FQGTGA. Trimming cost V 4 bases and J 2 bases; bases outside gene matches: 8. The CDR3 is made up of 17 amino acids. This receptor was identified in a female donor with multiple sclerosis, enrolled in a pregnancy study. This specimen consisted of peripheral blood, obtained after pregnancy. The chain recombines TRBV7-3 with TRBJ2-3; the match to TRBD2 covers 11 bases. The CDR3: CASSSNLAGGATDTQYF. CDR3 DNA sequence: TGTGCCAGCAGCTCGAACTTAGCGGGGGGGGCCACAGATACGCAGTATTTT.